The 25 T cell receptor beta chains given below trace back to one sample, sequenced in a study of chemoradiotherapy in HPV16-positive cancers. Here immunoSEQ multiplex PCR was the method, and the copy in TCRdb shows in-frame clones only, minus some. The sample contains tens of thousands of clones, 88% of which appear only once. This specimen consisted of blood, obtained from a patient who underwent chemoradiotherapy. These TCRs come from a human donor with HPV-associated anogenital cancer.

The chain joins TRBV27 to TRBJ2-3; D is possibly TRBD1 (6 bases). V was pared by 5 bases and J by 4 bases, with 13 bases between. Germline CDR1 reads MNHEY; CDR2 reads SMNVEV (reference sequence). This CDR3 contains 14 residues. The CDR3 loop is CASSLNRDSDTQYF. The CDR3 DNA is TGTGCCAGCAGTCTTAACAGGGATTCAGATACGCAGTATTTT.

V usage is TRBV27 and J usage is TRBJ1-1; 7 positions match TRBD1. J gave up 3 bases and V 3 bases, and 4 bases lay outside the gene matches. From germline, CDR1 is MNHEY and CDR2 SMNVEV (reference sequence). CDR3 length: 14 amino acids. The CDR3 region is CASSFSTGDTEAFF. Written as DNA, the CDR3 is TGTGCCAGCAGTTTTTCAACAGGGGACACTGAAGCTTTCTTT.

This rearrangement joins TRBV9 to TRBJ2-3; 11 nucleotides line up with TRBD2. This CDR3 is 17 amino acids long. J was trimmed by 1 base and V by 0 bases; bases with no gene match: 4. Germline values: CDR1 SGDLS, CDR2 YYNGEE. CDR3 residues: CASSVAKTSGGTDTQYF. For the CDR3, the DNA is TGTGCCAGCAGCGTAGCGAAGACTAGCGGGGGCACAGATACGCAGTATTTT.

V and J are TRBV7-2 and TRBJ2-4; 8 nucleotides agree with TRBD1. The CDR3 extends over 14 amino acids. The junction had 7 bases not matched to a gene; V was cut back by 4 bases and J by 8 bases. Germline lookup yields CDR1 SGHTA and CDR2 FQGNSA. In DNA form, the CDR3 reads TGTGCCAGCAGCTCCAGACAGGGGAACGACATTCAGTACTTC. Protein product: CASSSRQGNDIQYF.

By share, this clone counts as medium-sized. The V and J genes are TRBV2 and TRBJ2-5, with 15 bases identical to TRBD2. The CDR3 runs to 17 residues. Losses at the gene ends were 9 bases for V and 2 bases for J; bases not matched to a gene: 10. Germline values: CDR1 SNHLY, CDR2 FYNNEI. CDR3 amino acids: CARTGTSGGWWQETQYF. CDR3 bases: TGTGCCAGAACCGGGACTAGCGGGGGGTGGTGGCAAGAGACCCAGTACTTC.

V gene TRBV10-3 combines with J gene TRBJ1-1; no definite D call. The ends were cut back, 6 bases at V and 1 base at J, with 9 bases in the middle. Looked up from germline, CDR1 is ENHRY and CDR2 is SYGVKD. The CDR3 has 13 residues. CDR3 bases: TGTGCCATCAGAGCTCCGGGGAACACTGAAGCTTTCTTT. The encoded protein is CAIRAPGNTEAFF.

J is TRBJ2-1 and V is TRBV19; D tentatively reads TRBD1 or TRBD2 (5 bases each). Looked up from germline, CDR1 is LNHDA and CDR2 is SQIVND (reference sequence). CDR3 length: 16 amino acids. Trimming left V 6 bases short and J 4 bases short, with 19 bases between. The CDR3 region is CASSPGAARLYNEQFF. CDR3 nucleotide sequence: TGTGCCAGTAGCCCCGGGGCGGCTAGGCTATACAATGAGCAGTTCTTC. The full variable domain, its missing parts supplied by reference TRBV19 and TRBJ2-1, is DGGITQSPKYLFRKEGQNVTLSCEQNLNHDAMYWYRQDPGQGLRLIYYSQIVNDFQKGDIAEGYSVSREKKESFPLTVTSAQKNPTAFYLCASSPGAARLYNEQFFGPGTRLTVL.

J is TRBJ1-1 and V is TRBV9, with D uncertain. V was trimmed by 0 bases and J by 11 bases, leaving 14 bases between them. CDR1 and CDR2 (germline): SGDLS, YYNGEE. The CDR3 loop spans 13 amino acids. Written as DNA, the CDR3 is TGTGCCAGCAGCGTAGTATCCTCCGATCCGGCTTTCTTT. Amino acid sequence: CASSVVSSDPAFF.

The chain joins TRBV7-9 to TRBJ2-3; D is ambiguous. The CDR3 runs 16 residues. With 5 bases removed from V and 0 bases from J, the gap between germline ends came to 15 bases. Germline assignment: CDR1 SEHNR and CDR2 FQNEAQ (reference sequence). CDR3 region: CASSTPEVKSTDTQYF. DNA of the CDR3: TGTGCCAGCAGCACCCCTGAGGTAAAGAGCACAGATACGCAGTATTTT.

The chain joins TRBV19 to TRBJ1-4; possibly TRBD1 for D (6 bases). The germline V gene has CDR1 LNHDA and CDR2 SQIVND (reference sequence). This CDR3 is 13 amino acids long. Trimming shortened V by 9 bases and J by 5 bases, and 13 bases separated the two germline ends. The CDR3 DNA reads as TGTGCCAGCGCCGACAGGAGGAATGAAAAACTGTTTTTT. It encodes CASADRRNEKLFF.

The CDR3 DNA reads TGTGCCAGCAGTTTACCTGGGCTTCGCACAGATACGCAGTATTTT. It codes for CASSLPGLRTDTQYF. The chain joins TRBV28 to TRBJ2-3; D uncertain. The CDR3 is made up of 15 amino acids. Germline V gene data show CDR1 as MDHEN and CDR2 as SYDVKM. V lost 2 bases, J lost 1 base, and 10 bases lay in between.

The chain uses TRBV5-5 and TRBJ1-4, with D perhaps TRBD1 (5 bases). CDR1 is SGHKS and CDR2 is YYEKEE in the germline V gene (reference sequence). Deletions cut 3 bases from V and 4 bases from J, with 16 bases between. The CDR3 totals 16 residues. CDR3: CASSWDVGRNNEKLFF. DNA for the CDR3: TGTGCCAGCAGCTGGGACGTAGGACGGAATAATGAAAAACTGTTTTTT. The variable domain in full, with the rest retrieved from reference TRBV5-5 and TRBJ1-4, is DAGVTQSPTHLIKTRGQQVTLRCSPISGHKSVSWYQQVLGQGPQFIFQYYEKEERGRGNFPDRFSARQFPNYSSELNVNALLLGDSALYLCASSWDVGRNNEKLFFGSGTQLSVL.

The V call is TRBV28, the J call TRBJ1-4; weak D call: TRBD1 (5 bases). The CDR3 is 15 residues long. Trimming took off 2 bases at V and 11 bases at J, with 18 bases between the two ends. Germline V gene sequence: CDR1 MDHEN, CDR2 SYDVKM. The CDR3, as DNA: TGTGCCAGCAGTTTAGCCGGGACCCAAAAGGGGAAACTGTTTTTT. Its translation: CASSLAGTQKGKLFF.

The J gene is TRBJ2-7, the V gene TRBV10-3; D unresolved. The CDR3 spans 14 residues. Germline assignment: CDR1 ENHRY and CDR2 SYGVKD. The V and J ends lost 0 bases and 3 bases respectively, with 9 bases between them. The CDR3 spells CAISESSSGYEQYF. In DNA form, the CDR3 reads TGTGCCATCAGTGAGTCTTCCTCGGGCTACGAGCAGTACTTC.

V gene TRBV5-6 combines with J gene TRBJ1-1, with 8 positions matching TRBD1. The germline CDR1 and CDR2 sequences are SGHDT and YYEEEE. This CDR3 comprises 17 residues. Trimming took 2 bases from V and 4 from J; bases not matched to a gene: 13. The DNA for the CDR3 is TGTGCCAGCAGCTTCCTCCGGGACAGGCCAGGGGTCACTGAAGCTTTCTTT. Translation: CASSFLRDRPGVTEAFF.

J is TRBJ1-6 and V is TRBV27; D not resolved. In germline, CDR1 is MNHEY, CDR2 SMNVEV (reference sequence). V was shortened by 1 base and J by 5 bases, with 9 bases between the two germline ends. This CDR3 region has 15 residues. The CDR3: CASSLYGQDNSPLHF. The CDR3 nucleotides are TGTGCCAGCAGTTTATACGGGCAAGATAATTCACCCCTCCACTTT.

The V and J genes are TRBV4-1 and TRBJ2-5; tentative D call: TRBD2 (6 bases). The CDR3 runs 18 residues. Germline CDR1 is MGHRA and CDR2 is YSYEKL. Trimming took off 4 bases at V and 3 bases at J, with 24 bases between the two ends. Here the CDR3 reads CASSPPLDLKRVEETQYF. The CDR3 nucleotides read TGCGCCAGCAGCCCCCCACTGGACCTGAAGCGGGTAGAAGAGACCCAGTACTTC.

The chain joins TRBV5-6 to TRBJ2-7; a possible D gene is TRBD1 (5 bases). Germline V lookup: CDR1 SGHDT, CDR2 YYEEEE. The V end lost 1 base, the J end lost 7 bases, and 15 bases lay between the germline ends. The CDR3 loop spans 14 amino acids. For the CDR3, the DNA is TGTGCCAGCAGCTTGTCCGCAGGGAAAAAAGAGCAGTACTTC. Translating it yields CASSLSAGKKEQYF.

CDR3: CASSWTANEKLFF. CDR3 nucleotide sequence: TGTGCCAGCAGCTGGACAGCTAATGAAAAACTGTTTTTT. The chain links TRBV7-9 to TRBJ1-4; a possible D gene is TRBD1 (6 bases). The CDR3 is made up of 13 amino acids. Germline V lookup: CDR1 SEHNR, CDR2 FQNEAQ (reference sequence). V lost 4 bases to trimming and J lost 3 bases, with 6 bases between them. Filled out from reference TRBV7-9 and TRBJ1-4, the complete variable domain reads DTGVSQNPRHKITKRGQNVTFRCDPISEHNRLYWYRQTLGQGPEFLTYFQNEAQLEKSRLLSDRFSAERPKGSFSTLEIQRTEQGDSAMYLCASSWTANEKLFFGSGTQLSVL.

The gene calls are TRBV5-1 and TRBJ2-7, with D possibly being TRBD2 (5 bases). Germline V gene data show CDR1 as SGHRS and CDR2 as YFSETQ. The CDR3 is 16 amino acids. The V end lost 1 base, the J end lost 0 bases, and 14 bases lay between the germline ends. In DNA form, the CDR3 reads TGCGCCAGCAGCTTGACCCCCCGCGGACTCTCCTACGAGCAGTACTTC. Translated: CASSLTPRGLSYEQYF.

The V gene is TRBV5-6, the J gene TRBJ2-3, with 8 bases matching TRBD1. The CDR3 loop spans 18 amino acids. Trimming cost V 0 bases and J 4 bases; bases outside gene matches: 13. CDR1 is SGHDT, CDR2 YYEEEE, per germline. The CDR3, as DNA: TGTGCCAGCAGCTTGGCCTTCCAGGCAGGGGGCTTGTCAGATACGCAGTATTTT. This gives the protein CASSLAFQAGGLSDTQYF.

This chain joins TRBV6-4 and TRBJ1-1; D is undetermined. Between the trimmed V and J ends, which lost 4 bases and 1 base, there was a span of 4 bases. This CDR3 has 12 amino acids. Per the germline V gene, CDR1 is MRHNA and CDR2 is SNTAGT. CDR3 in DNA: TGTGCCAGCAGTGTCGGGAACACTGAAGCTTTCTTT. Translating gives CASSVGNTEAFF.

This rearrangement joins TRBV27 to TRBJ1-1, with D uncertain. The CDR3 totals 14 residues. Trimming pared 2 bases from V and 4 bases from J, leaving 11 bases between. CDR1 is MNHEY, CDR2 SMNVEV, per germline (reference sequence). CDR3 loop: CASSLHRGSTEAFF. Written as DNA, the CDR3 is TGTGCCAGCAGTTTACACCGAGGTTCCACTGAAGCTTTCTTT.

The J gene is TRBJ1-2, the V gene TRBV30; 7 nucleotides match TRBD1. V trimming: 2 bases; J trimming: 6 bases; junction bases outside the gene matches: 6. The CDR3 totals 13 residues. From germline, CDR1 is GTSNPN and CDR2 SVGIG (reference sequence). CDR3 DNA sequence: TGTGCCTGGAGTAGGGGGCGGGAGAATGGCTACACCTTC. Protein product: CAWSRGRENGYTF.

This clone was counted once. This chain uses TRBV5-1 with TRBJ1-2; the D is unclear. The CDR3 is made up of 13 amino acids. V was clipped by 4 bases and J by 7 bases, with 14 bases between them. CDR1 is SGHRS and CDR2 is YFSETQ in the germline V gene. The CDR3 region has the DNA TGCGCCAGCAGCAACCCGAGCGACCCTGGCTACACCTTC. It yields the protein CASSNPSDPGYTF.